This TCR beta chain was recorded in a study of T cells in Graves' hyperthyroidism and ophthalmopathy (dated by TCRdb to 2018 to 2020). Regarding the study in general: Peripheral blood samples were taken at the time of initial diagnosis, prior to any treatment. Thyroid tissue and blood T-cell repertoires from roughly six Graves' hyperthyroidism patients were also compared in the study. TCR Vbeta CDR3 sequencing of 120 to 150 peripheral blood samples (more than 40 ophthalmopathy, about 80 hyperthyroidism and approximately 17 progressor patients) is reported in the paper. Whether ophthalmopathy could be predicted prospectively was tested in an independent validation cohort made up of about 18 hyperthyroidism patients plus 17 patients who later progressed to ophthalmopathy. The 75 to 100 discovery patients were randomly split 7:3 into training and test sets. After blood sampling, hyperthyroidism patients were treated with methimazole at a starting dose of 30 mg daily, and ophthalmopathy patients were treated with high-dose intravenous methylprednisolone. A discovery cohort of about a hundred patients, fewer than 50 with Graves' ophthalmopathy and over 55 with stable Graves' hyperthyroidism, was used to find distinguishing TCR V-J signatures. Points the paper makes about the study in general: Most expanded thyroid clonotypes (frequency above 0.001) were also detected in blood, a finding suggesting that blood repertoires may reflect thyroid immune responses. In validation, progression to ophthalmopathy was predicted by the model with 70% to 71% sensitivity and approximately 78% specificity, a median of about 6 months before onset. A model built on a 13 V-J signature distinguished ophthalmopathy from stable hyperthyroidism, reaching around 88% sensitivity and approximately 83% specificity in cross-validation and 80%/75% in testing. No statistical method was used to set the sample size in advance, and investigators knew the group allocation.

Moderately to severely active disease, a Clinical Activity Score of at least 3, a NOSPECS grade of at least 4, and a duration under 3 months were present in ophthalmopathy patients. Exclusion was applied to patients with uncontrolled infections, other autoimmune diseases, pregnancy or lactation. Clinical symptoms, serum thyroxine and TRAb, thyroid ultrasound, and orbital computed tomography formed the basis for the diagnoses. PBMCs were separated from roughly 10 ml of fresh peripheral blood using Ficoll-Paque density gradient centrifugation. Total RNA was extracted using Trizol reagent, and RNA quality was assessed on an Agilent 2100 Bioanalyzer. This clonotype was counted ten times or more. There is no known antigen for this receptor. There are no base qualities to consult, and no much larger clone falls within one base. From the cysteine through the phenylalanine, the CDR3 covers 13 amino acids. The DNA shown is the 39-base CDR3, in frame from base 1. CDR1 and CDR2 are drawn from the germline V gene: SGHRS, YFSETQ. V is reduced by 4 bases and J by 8 bases, leaving a spacing of 15 bases between them.

Amplification of TCR beta CDR3 regions was carried out from RNA transcripts. For the first round of RT-PCR on the TCR CDR3, the HTBI primer set was used together with the Qiagen OneStep RT-PCR kit. The libraries were constructed in a second round of multiplex PCR and then size-selected and purified. Libraries were sequenced paired-end with 100 bp reads on an Illumina HiSeq2000. The source study handled its data this way. SOAPnuke was used to process the raw data, removing reads that contained adapters or uncalled bases, had a mean Phred below 15, or lacked an exact match to the constant primer or identifier. COPE v1.2.5 was used to merge high-quality paired reads, and clonotypes were defined as unique nucleotide sequences. Clonotypes were aligned to IMGT TRBV, TRBD and TRBJ reference segments using MiTCR v1.1. Only V-J combinations with frequency above 0.0001, covering about 99% of repertoires, were analysed. A TCS score was defined as the ratio of F50 (clonal expansion) to E x V (chaos), with BLOSUM62-based TCRdist applied between CDR3 peptides within each V-J. Welch's t-statistics and random forest reduced roughly 540 V-J features to roughly 13, which were used in a naive Bayes classifier (R e1071). TCRdb ran its own pipeline on the public reads, namely fastp trimming at Q25 and MiXCR clone calling, and kept in-frame beta chains. CDR3 protein sequences are deduplicated, and each keeps its most common genes and DNA. TCRdb's processing, not the authors' own work, is the source of the V and J calls. This sample has hundreds of thousands of distinct CDR3 sequences in its table, and roughly 20% of those were observed once. The biggest ten clones account for approximately 35% of the sample.

The sequenced sample consisted of blood. The origin of this receptor is a man in his fifties with Graves' ophthalmopathy. The sequence links TRBV5-1 to TRBJ1-2, with the identity of the D gene unclear. The DNA sequence is TGCGCCAGCAGCGATGCTCCACCCCTGGGCTACACCTTC. This gives the protein CASSDAPPLGYTF.